This note documents a single T cell receptor beta chain sequence. This sample was taken from a study of shared clonotypes between healthy human individuals. With 5 bases clipped from V and 15 bases from J, the junction kept 7 bases outside the gene matches. The CDR3 loop spans 11 amino acids. Germline-derived CDR1 and CDR2 are WNHNN and SYGVQD (reference sequence). Sequencing was performed with immunoSEQ multiplex PCR; in TCRdb, only in-frame clones are kept and a portion is missing. The sample records 2 million to 2.5 million clones, around 95% being singletons. Sequenced sample: naive CD4+ T cells sorted from blood. Subset specified: CD45RA+ positively selected. The genes are TRBV10-1 and TRBJ2-1; 7 bases map to TRBD1. The clonotype was recovered from a man aged 18 to 30 in good health. In DNA form, the CDR3 reads TGCGCCAGCAGTCATGAGGGGGCTCGGTTCTTC. Encoded protein: CASSHEGARFF.